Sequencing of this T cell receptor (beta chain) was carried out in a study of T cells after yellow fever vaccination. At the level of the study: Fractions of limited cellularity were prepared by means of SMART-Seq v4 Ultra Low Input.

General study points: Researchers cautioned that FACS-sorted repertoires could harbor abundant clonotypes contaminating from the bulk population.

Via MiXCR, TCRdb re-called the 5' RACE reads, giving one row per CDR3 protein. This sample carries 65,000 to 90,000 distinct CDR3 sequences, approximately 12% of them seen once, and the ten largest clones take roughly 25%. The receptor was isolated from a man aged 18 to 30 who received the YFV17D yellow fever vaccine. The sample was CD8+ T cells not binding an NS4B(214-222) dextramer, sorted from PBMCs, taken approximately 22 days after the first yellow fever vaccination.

The CDR3 region is CSARDREGARYNEQFF. DNA of the CDR3: TGCAGTGCTAGAGATCGGGAGGGGGCAAGGTACAATGAGCAGTTCTTC. The chain is built from TRBV20-1 and TRBJ2-1; TRBD2 might be the D (8 bases). The germline V gene has CDR1 DFQATT and CDR2 SNEGSKA (reference sequence). V shed 0 bases and J shed 4 bases, with 16 bases lying between them. The CDR3 loop spans 16 amino acids.